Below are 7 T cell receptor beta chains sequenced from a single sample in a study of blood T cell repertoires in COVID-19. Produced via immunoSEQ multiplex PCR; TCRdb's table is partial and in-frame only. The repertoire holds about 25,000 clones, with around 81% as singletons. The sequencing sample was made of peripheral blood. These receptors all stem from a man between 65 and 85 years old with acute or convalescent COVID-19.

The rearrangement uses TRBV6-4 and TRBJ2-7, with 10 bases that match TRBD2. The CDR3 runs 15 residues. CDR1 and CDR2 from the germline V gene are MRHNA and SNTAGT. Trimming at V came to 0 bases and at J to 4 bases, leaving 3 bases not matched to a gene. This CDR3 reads CASSDSSGGYYEQYF. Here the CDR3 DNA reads TGTGCCAGCAGTGACTCTAGCGGGGGGTATTACGAGCAGTACTTC.

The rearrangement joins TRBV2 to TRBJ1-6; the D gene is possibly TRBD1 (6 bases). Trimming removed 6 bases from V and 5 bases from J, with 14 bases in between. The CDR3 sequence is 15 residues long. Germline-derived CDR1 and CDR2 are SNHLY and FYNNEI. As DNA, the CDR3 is TGTGCCAGCAGGAGGTGGGGGGGCGATAATTCACCCCTCCACTTT. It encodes CASRRWGGDNSPLHF.

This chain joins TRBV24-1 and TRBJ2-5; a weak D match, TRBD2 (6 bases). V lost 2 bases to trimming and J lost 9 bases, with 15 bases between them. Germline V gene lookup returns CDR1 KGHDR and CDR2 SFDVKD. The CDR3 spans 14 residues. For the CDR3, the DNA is TGTGCCACCAGTGATTATCCCGGGACGGGGGCCCAGTACTTC. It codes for CATSDYPGTGAQYF.

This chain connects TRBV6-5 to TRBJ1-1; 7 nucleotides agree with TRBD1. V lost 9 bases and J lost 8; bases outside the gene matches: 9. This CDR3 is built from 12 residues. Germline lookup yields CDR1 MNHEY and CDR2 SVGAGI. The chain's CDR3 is CASSRDSDEAFF. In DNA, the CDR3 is TGTGCCAGTTCCCGGGACAGCGACGAAGCTTTCTTT.

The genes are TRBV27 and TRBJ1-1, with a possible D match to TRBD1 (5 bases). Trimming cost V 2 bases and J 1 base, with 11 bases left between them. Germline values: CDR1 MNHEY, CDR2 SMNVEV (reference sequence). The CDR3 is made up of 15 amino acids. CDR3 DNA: TGTGCCAGCAGTTTAAGGGGAACAGGGAACACTGAAGCTTTCTTT. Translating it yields CASSLRGTGNTEAFF.

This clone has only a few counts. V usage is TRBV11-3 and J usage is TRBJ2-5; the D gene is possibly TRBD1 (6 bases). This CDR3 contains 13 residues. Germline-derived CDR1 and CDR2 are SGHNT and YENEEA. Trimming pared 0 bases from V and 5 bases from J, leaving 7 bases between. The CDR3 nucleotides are TGTGCCAGCAGCTTAGAGGGGGCGGAGACCCAGTACTTC. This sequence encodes CASSLEGAETQYF.

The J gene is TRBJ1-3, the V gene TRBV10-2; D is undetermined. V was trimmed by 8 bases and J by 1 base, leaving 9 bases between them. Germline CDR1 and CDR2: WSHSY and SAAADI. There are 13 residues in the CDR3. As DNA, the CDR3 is TGCGCCAGCCTTGCAGAATCTGGAAACACCATATATTTT. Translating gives CASLAESGNTIYF.